A single sample is the source of the 26 T cell receptor beta chains below, sequenced in a study of shared clonotypes between healthy human individuals. The assay was immunoSEQ multiplex PCR, and TCRdb's table has in-frame clones only and misses some. The sample includes more than 400,000 clones, 70% to 85% of them seen just once. Sequencing input: PBMCs. These receptors were obtained from a woman aged 40 to 55 in good health. Some clones in this sample may be carry-over from other donors' samples.

The gene calls are TRBV21-1 and TRBJ1-3. TRBV21-1 is noted as a pseudogene. The CDR3 contains 16 residues. CDR3: CASSKAGLSSGNTIYF. DNA of the CDR3: TGTGCCAGCAGCAAGGCAGGACTAAGCTCTGGAAACACCATATATTTT.

V usage is TRBV7-2 and J usage is TRBJ2-7; 10 nucleotides agree with TRBD2. The V gene's germline CDR1 is SGHTA and CDR2 FQGNSA. V lost 5 bases and J lost 4; bases outside the gene matches: 8. CDR3 length: 15 residues. The CDR3 sequence is CASSPPGLAMYEQYF. The DNA of the CDR3 is TGTGCCAGCAGCCCCCCGGGACTAGCGATGTACGAGCAGTACTTC.

This clone was counted once. V is TRBV27 and J is TRBJ1-1; 8 nucleotides agree with TRBD1. CDR1 is MNHEY, CDR2 SMNVEV, per germline (reference sequence). Trimming at V came to 4 bases and at J to 0 bases, leaving 13 bases not matched to a gene. The CDR3 totals 18 residues. For the CDR3, the DNA is TGTGCCAGCAGTTCAGCGACAGGGGTCGGCCACATGAACACTGAAGCTTTCTTT. This codes for CASSSATGVGHMNTEAFF.

The rearrangement uses TRBV15 and TRBJ2-3; 7 positions match TRBD2. Germline CDR1 LNHNV, CDR2 YYDKDF (reference sequence). The trim removed 1 base at V and 5 bases at J, leaving 6 bases unmatched. This CDR3 is 15 amino acids long. As DNA, the CDR3 is TGTGCCACCAGCAGAGGAGGTGGGGGGGAAGATACGCAGTATTTT. Residues: CATSRGGGGEDTQYF.

The chain carries TRBV7-8 and TRBJ2-5, with 11 bases lining up with TRBD2. Germline V gene data show CDR1 as SGHVS and CDR2 as FQNEAQ. J was trimmed by 4 bases and V by 5 bases; bases with no gene match: 6. The CDR3 contains 15 residues. CDR3 residues: CASSARLAGRETQYF. Written as DNA, the CDR3 is TGTGCCAGCAGCGCACGACTAGCGGGAAGAGAGACCCAGTACTTC.

This clone was detected once. The CDR3 spells CASSESQGLVTQYF. In nucleotides, the CDR3 is TGTGCCAGCAGTGAAAGTCAGGGCTTGGTGACCCAGTACTTC. J is TRBJ2-5 and V is TRBV6-1, with D perhaps matching TRBD1 (5 bases). Germline CDR1 is MNHNS and CDR2 is SASEGT. The CDR3 has 14 residues. The V end lost 2 bases, the J end lost 7 bases, and 14 bases lay between the germline ends.

This clone appeared a few times. The gene calls are TRBV6-6 and TRBJ1-4; D is ambiguous. Deletions cut 2 bases from V and 5 bases from J, with 12 bases between. Germline CDR1 and CDR2: MNHNY and SVGAGI (reference sequence). The CDR3 contains 15 residues. The CDR3 bases are TGTGCCAGCAGTTACAAGGCGTTGGGAAATGAAAAACTGTTTTTT. It yields the protein CASSYKALGNEKLFF.

This clone was seen only once. V gene TRBV18 combines with J gene TRBJ1-3; 9 bases fit TRBD1. Germline CDR1 KGHSH, CDR2 LQKENI. V dropped 2 bases and J dropped 0; count of bases not matched to a gene: 2. The CDR3 loop spans 16 amino acids. This CDR3 reads CASSPGTGTSGNTIYF. DNA for the CDR3: TGTGCCAGCTCACCAGGGACAGGGACCTCTGGAAACACCATATATTTT.

In nucleotides, the CDR3 is TGTGCCAGCAGTTTAGGCGGACAGGGTTGGTACTACGAGCAGTACTTC. Its protein is CASSLGGQGWYYEQYF. The chain is built from TRBV27 and TRBJ2-5, with 8 bases aligning to TRBD1. The tail of the sequence fits TRBJ2-7 better, so the J call may be wrong. The CDR3 spans 16 residues. CDR1 MNHEY and CDR2 SMNVEV come from the germline V gene (reference sequence).

Only one count was recorded for this clone. The DNA of the CDR3 is TGTGCCATCGCGGATGATACCCAACTAGCCAAAAACATTCAGTACTTC. Its translation is CAIADDTQLAKNIQYF. The chain has TRBV27 and TRBJ2-4; D unclear. Per germline, CDR1 MNHEY and CDR2 SMNVEV (reference sequence). CDR3 length equals 16 residues. V was cut by 10 bases and J by 0 bases, with 19 bases left in between.

This clone was observed a handful of times. V usage is TRBV30 and J usage is TRBJ1-1; unclear D gene. Looked up from germline, CDR1 is GTSNPN and CDR2 is SVGIG (reference sequence). The CDR3 runs 13 residues. V was clipped by 6 bases and J by 0 bases, with 11 bases between them. CDR3 DNA: TGTGCCTGTTTGGGAGGGATGAACACTGAAGCTTTCTTT. Translating it yields CACLGGMNTEAFF.

The CDR3 reads CARLDYEQYF. CDR3 nucleotide sequence: TGTGCACGACTAGACTACGAGCAGTACTTC. This rearrangement joins TRBV7-3 to TRBJ2-7; possible D gene TRBD2, 6 bases. The CDR3 contains 10 residues. Germline CDR1 is SGHTA and CDR2 is FQGTGA.

The chain combines TRBV5-1 with TRBJ2-3, with D perhaps assigned TRBD1 or TRBD2 (5 bases each). Germline V lookup: CDR1 SGHRS, CDR2 YFSETQ. Trimming left V 2 bases short and J 0 bases short, with 10 bases between. The CDR3 contains 15 residues. As DNA, the CDR3 is TGCGCCAGCAGCTTAGGTGGGACGAGCACAGATACGCAGTATTTT. This encodes CASSLGGTSTDTQYF.

V is TRBV6-5 and J is TRBJ1-6; maybe TRBD1 (5 bases). This CDR3 is built from 13 residues. Trimming removed 9 bases from V and 6 bases from J, with 12 bases in between. Germline V gene lookup returns CDR1 MNHEY and CDR2 SVGAGI. The CDR3 is CASCDSINSPLHF. The CDR3, as DNA: TGTGCCAGTTGCGACAGCATTAATTCACCCCTCCACTTT.

The rearrangement uses TRBV6-1 and TRBJ2-7; 7 bases agree with TRBD1. The CDR3 is 12 amino acids. In germline, CDR1 is MNHNS, CDR2 SASEGT. Germline trimming cut 6 bases from V and 3 bases from J; bases unmatched to any gene: 2. The DNA of the CDR3 is TGTGCCAGCAGAAGGACAGGCTACGAGCAGTACTTC. It translates to CASRRTGYEQYF.

This chain uses TRBV30 with TRBJ2-2; D is possibly TRBD2 (5 bases). The CDR3 is 14 amino acids. Germline CDR1 is GTSNPN and CDR2 is SVGIG (reference sequence). V was cut by 0 bases and J by 8 bases, with 13 bases left in between. CDR3 protein: CAWSVLQAGGELFF. The CDR3 region has the DNA TGTGCCTGGAGTGTTTTGCAGGCGGGTGGGGAGCTGTTTTTT.

This clone occurred once. The chain employs TRBV27 and TRBJ1-5; 11 nucleotides match TRBD1. Per the germline V gene, CDR1 is MNHEY and CDR2 is SMNVEV (reference sequence). The ends lost 5 bases at V and 7 bases at J; junction bases unmatched: 10. The CDR3 totals 16 residues. The CDR3 region is CASSPSDRGQWQPQHF. CDR3 sequence (DNA): TGTGCCAGCAGTCCCTCGGACAGGGGGCAATGGCAGCCCCAGCATTTT.

This chain connects TRBV6-4 to TRBJ1-5; D ambiguous. Trimming removed 5 bases from V and 0 bases from J, with 5 bases in between. Germline V gene data show CDR1 as MRHNA and CDR2 as SNTAGT. The CDR3 runs to 13 residues. CDR3 protein: CASSSDSNQPQHF. The CDR3 coding sequence is TGTGCCAGCAGTTCAGATAGCAATCAGCCCCAGCATTTT.

The rearrangement joins TRBV27 to TRBJ2-1, with 9 bases lining up with TRBD2. This CDR3 is built from 15 residues. The V gene's germline CDR1 is MNHEY and CDR2 SMNVEV (reference sequence). The V and J ends lost 6 bases and 3 bases, in that order; junction bases with no gene match: 6. The CDR3 DNA reads TGTGCCAGCAGCTCTCCTAGCGGGAACTACAATGAGCAGTTCTTC. This sequence encodes CASSSPSGNYNEQFF.

The chain carries TRBV25-1 and TRBJ2-1; 8 nucleotides match TRBD1. There are 15 residues in the CDR3. Unmatched junction bases numbered 11, after V lost 5 bases and J lost 8 bases. The germline gives CDR1 MGHDK, CDR2 SYGVNS. The CDR3 protein is CASSSRTGTGHEQFF. DNA for the CDR3: TGTGCCAGCAGTAGCCGGACAGGGACCGGCCATGAGCAGTTCTTC.

This sequence joins TRBV5-8 and TRBJ1-1; no clear D. V gave up 3 bases and J gave up 6 bases, with 12 bases separating them. In germline, CDR1 is SGHTS, CDR2 YDEGEE. The CDR3 loop spans 13 amino acids. DNA of the CDR3: TGTGCCAGCAGCTGGACGCGGGTAGCTGAAGCTTTCTTT. It specifies CASSWTRVAEAFF.

CDR3 sequence: CSVQISGANVLTF. The CDR3 DNA follows: TGCAGCGTCCAAATCTCTGGGGCCAACGTCCTGACTTTC. The genes are TRBV29-1 and TRBJ2-6, with no clear D. Germline-derived CDR1 and CDR2 are SQVTM and ANQGSEA. The CDR3 spans 13 residues. Between the trimmed V and J ends, which lost 6 bases and 0 bases, there was a span of 6 bases.

Worth noting for this clone: The same CDR3 is also encoded by other DNA sequences in this sample. The genes are TRBV19 and TRBJ1-4; D is perhaps TRBD1 (5 bases). The CDR3 contains 14 residues. Germline V gives CDR1 LNHDA, CDR2 SQIVND (reference sequence). V was cut by 5 bases and J by 7 bases, with 14 bases left in between. In DNA form, the CDR3 reads TGTGCCAGTAGTCCAGGGCAAGGAACTGAAAAACTGTTTTTT. Its protein product is CASSPGQGTEKLFF.

This clone was recorded a few times. This chain connects TRBV15 to TRBJ1-2; 9 nucleotides match TRBD1. CDR1 and CDR2 from the germline V gene are LNHNV and YYDKDF (reference sequence). This CDR3 contains 14 residues. The J segment lost 7 bases and the V segment lost 1 base, leaving 4 bases of the junction unmatched. The chain's CDR3 is CATSRGTGAGGYTF. CDR3 sequence (DNA): TGTGCCACCAGCAGAGGGACAGGGGCGGGTGGCTACACCTTC.

This chain joins TRBV7-9 and TRBJ2-5; D uncertain. Trimming left V 2 bases short and J 3 bases short, with 10 bases between. The CDR3 is 14 residues long. Germline CDR1 SEHNR, CDR2 FQNEAQ (reference sequence). The CDR3 nucleotides read TGTGCCAGCAGCTTATTAGCCCCCGAAGAGACCCAGTACTTC. Protein sequence: CASSLLAPEETQYF.

V and J are TRBV10-1 and TRBJ2-7; 8 nucleotides align to TRBD2. Trimming at V came to 6 bases and at J to 3 bases, leaving 10 bases not matched to a gene. CDR1 and CDR2 (germline): WNHNN, SYGVQD (reference sequence). This CDR3 region has 15 residues. The CDR3: CASRHSGTRNYEQYF. Here the CDR3 DNA reads TGCGCCAGCAGGCACTCCGGGACTAGAAACTACGAGCAGTACTTC.